These 23 T cell receptor beta chains share one sample of origin, sequenced in a study of shared clonotypes between healthy human individuals. Sequenced by immunoSEQ multiplex PCR; TCRdb stores in-frame clones only, minus some. This table holds roughly 1,500,000 clones, around 98.5% found once. The sequenced material came from naive CD4+ T cells sorted from blood. Subset noted: CD45RA+ positively selected. The receptors were gathered from a man under 40 in good health.

The rearrangement uses TRBV29-1 and TRBJ2-7; 11 bases line up with TRBD2. The CDR3 is 13 amino acids. With V trimmed by 6 bases and J by 2 bases, 3 bases remained unmatched. Germline CDR1 reads SQVTM; CDR2 reads ANQGSEA. As DNA, the CDR3 is TGCAGCGTACTAGCGGGAGACACCTACGAGCAGTACTTC. Translating it yields CSVLAGDTYEQYF.

V is TRBV14 and J is TRBJ2-3; D might be TRBD2 (5 bases). V lost 1 base and J 1 base, leaving 15 bases between the germline ends. This CDR3 comprises 17 residues. Germline loops: CDR1 SGHDN, CDR2 FVKESK. Written as DNA, the CDR3 is TGTGCCAGCAGCCAAGCGCCGCCGGGGTCGGGCACAGATACGCAGTATTTT. It translates to CASSQAPPGSGTDTQYF.

V is TRBV6-6 and J is TRBJ1-5; possible D gene TRBD1, 5 bases. Deletions cut 0 bases from V and 3 bases from J, with 12 bases between. This CDR3 is 16 amino acids long. CDR1 is MNHNY, CDR2 SVGAGI, per germline (reference sequence). This CDR3 is CASSYSGQGYNQPQHF. The CDR3 DNA is TGTGCCAGCAGTTACTCGGGGCAGGGTTACAATCAGCCCCAGCATTTT.

The chain is built from TRBV5-4 and TRBJ1-5; no definite D call. CDR3 length equals 16 residues. The germline V gene encodes CDR1 SGHNT and CDR2 YYREEE (reference sequence). V lost 4 bases, J lost 0 bases, and 14 bases lay in between. This CDR3 reads CASSPVGADSNQPQHF. Here the CDR3 DNA reads TGTGCCAGCAGCCCAGTGGGCGCCGATAGCAATCAGCCCCAGCATTTT.

This chain links TRBV9 with TRBJ2-1; TRBD1 matches at 7 bases. In germline, CDR1 is SGDLS, CDR2 YYNGEE. This CDR3 contains 16 residues. V lost 3 bases and J lost 3; bases outside the gene matches: 9. This CDR3 is CASSGRGQDYYNEQFF. The DNA of the CDR3 is TGTGCCAGCAGCGGGCGAGGACAGGATTACTACAATGAGCAGTTCTTC.

This chain uses TRBV5-1 with TRBJ2-7; D is possibly TRBD2 (5 bases). Per germline, CDR1 SGHRS and CDR2 YFSETQ. This CDR3 region has 15 residues. Trimming cost V 3 bases and J 0 bases, with 13 bases left between them. CDR3 nucleotides: TGCGCCAGCAGCTCCACCGGGAAAAGCTCCTACGAGCAGTACTTC. This translates into CASSSTGKSSYEQYF. The full variable domain, completed using reference TRBV5-1 and TRBJ2-7, is KAGVTQTPRYLIKTRGQQVTLSCSPISGHRSVSWYQQTPGQGLQFLFEYFSETQRNKGNFPGRFSGRQFSNSRSEMNVSTLELGDSALYLCASSSTGKSSYEQYFGPGTRLTVT.

The gene calls are TRBV5-5 and TRBJ1-2, with D uncertain. Germline CDR1 reads SGHKS; CDR2 reads YYEKEE (reference sequence). This CDR3 comprises 12 residues. V was shortened by 2 bases and J by 6 bases, with 8 bases between the two germline ends. CDR3 region: CASSFSRDGYTF. CDR3 sequence (DNA): TGTGCCAGCAGCTTTTCGAGGGATGGCTACACCTTC.

J is TRBJ2-1 and V is TRBV10-1; 8 nucleotides agree with TRBD1. The V gene's germline CDR1 is WNHNN and CDR2 SYGVQD (reference sequence). CDR3 size: 14 residues. Trimming at V came to 4 bases and at J to 11 bases, leaving 10 bases not matched to a gene. CDR3 in DNA: TGCGCCAGCAGTGGATTAAAGGGGACAGGCCAGCAGTTCTTC. Translated, it gives CASSGLKGTGQQFF.

V is TRBV6-5 and J is TRBJ2-2, with TRBD2 matching over 10 bases. J gave up 3 bases and V 2 bases, and 3 bases lay outside the gene matches. CDR3 size: 16 residues. The germline V gene has CDR1 MNHEY and CDR2 SVGAGI. Written as DNA, the CDR3 is TGTGCCAGCAGTTACGGACTAGCGGAGTACACCGGGGAGCTGTTTTTT. This codes for CASSYGLAEYTGELFF.

This chain connects TRBV29-1 to TRBJ2-3, with 8 bases lining up with TRBD2. The CDR3 has 15 residues. Trimming removed 4 bases from V and 6 bases from J; junction bases left unmatched: 12. The germline V gene encodes CDR1 SQVTM and CDR2 ANQGSEA. CDR3 DNA: TGCAGCGTTGCCGGGGGGGCGGGAGTTTCGGATACGCAGTATTTT. It specifies CSVAGGAGVSDTQYF.

The chain recombines TRBV5-1 with TRBJ2-1; D might be TRBD2 (5 bases). The V gene's germline CDR1 is SGHRS and CDR2 YFSETQ. Trimming removed 7 bases from V and 3 bases from J, with 8 bases in between. The length of the CDR3 is 12 residues. Here the CDR3 reads CASHRGYNEQFF. As DNA, the CDR3 is TGCGCCAGCCACCGGGGCTACAATGAGCAGTTCTTC.

J is TRBJ2-7 and V is TRBV28; no definite D call. Between the trimmed V and J ends, which lost 6 bases and 6 bases, there was a span of 18 bases. The CDR3 extends over 14 amino acids. Germline assignment: CDR1 MDHEN and CDR2 SYDVKM. CDR3 sequence: CASSTRRIVREQYF. CDR3 in DNA: TGTGCCAGCAGCACCCGACGGATCGTCCGCGAGCAGTACTTC.

The chain links TRBV11-1 to TRBJ1-1; 11 bases fit TRBD1. The CDR3 contains 16 residues. J lost 5 bases, V lost 5 bases, and 10 bases had no gene match. Germline lookup yields CDR1 SGHAT and CDR2 FQDESV (reference sequence). CDR3 sequence (DNA): TGTGCCAGCAGCCAGTGGGACAGGGGGGATGGGACTGAAGCTTTCTTT. Translated, it gives CASSQWDRGDGTEAFF.

This clone was recorded once. This chain connects TRBV6-5 to TRBJ2-3, with D perhaps TRBD1 (5 bases). V dropped 5 bases and J dropped 2 bases, with 11 bases sitting between them. Germline V gene lookup returns CDR1 MNHEY and CDR2 SVGAGI. The CDR3 consists of 14 residues. For the CDR3, the DNA is TGTGCCAGCAGTCAGACAGCCACCACAGATACGCAGTATTTT. Translation: CASSQTATTDTQYF.

V usage is TRBV4-2 and J usage is TRBJ1-5; no clear D. V was cut by 0 bases and J by 5 bases, with 8 bases left in between. In germline, CDR1 is LGHNA, CDR2 YNFKEQ. The CDR3 is 14 residues long. CDR3 DNA sequence: TGTGCCAGCAGCCAAGATCCCTCCGATCAGCCCCAGCATTTT. It yields the protein CASSQDPSDQPQHF.

The chain combines TRBV7-9 with TRBJ1-1; 7 bases fit TRBD1. J gave up 7 bases and V 5 bases, and 10 bases lay outside the gene matches. This CDR3 has 14 residues. From germline, CDR1 is SEHNR and CDR2 FQNEAQ (reference sequence). Written as DNA, the CDR3 is TGTGCCAGCAGCGAAAAACAGGGGTCGGATGAAGCTTTCTTT. Its translation is CASSEKQGSDEAFF.

The gene calls are TRBV5-4 and TRBJ2-1; the match to TRBD1 covers 8 bases. Germline V gives CDR1 SGHNT, CDR2 YYREEE (reference sequence). The CDR3 is made up of 14 amino acids. The trim removed 0 bases at V and 8 bases at J, leaving 4 bases unmatched. The CDR3 reads CASSLEPGQDEQFF. For the CDR3, the DNA is TGTGCCAGCAGCTTGGAACCGGGACAGGATGAGCAGTTCTTC.

This chain uses TRBV7-2 with TRBJ2-5, with D tentatively TRBD1 or TRBD2 (6 bases each). Germline V CDR1 and CDR2: SGHTA, FQGNSA. Trimming left V 4 bases short and J 4 bases short, with 19 bases between. The CDR3 extends over 16 amino acids. CDR3: CASSSDRGRRSETQYF. The DNA of the CDR3 is TGTGCCAGCAGCTCCGACCGGGGGCGCAGATCAGAGACCCAGTACTTC.

V usage is TRBV27 and J usage is TRBJ2-7; D gene unclear. V lost 4 bases and J 3 bases, leaving 7 bases between the germline ends. CDR1 is MNHEY and CDR2 is SMNVEV in the germline V gene (reference sequence). The CDR3 sequence is 12 residues long. In nucleotides, the CDR3 is TGTGCCAGCAGTTCGTGGGACTACGAGCAGTACTTC. This sequence encodes CASSSWDYEQYF.

V is TRBV27 and J is TRBJ2-7, with TRBD1 identical over 8 bases. The trim removed 5 bases at V and 3 bases at J, leaving 3 bases unmatched. The germline CDR1 and CDR2 sequences are MNHEY and SMNVEV (reference sequence). This CDR3 has 13 residues. The CDR3 loop is CASSRGQGYEQYF. The CDR3 DNA is TGTGCCAGCAGTCGCGGACAGGGCTACGAGCAGTACTTC.

V is TRBV21-1 and J is TRBJ2-5; TRBD1 reflects the table's D call only, with no check against the DNA. TRBV21-1 is noted as a pseudogene. The CDR3 is 15 residues long. The CDR3 sequence: CASSKSAGDRETQYF. The CDR3 DNA is TGTGCCAGCAGCAAAAGTGCAGGGGACCGAGAGACCCAGTACTTC.

The CDR3 protein is CASSGDTPGSYGYTF. The CDR3 nucleotides are TGTGCCAGCAGCGGCGACACCCCGGGGAGCTATGGCTACACCTTC. This chain links TRBV9 with TRBJ1-2; D uncertain. This CDR3 contains 15 residues. The V end lost 3 bases, the J end lost 4 bases, and 16 bases lay between the germline ends. Germline CDR1 is SGDLS and CDR2 is YYNGEE. Drawing the rest from reference TRBV9 and TRBJ1-2, the complete variable domain is DSGVTQTPKHLITATGQRVTLRCSPRSGDLSVYWYQQSLDQGLQFLIQYYNGEERAKGNILERFSAQQFPDLHSELNLSSLELGDSALYFCASSGDTPGSYGYTFGSGTRLTVV.

This rearrangement joins TRBV19 to TRBJ1-1, with D maybe TRBD1 (5 bases). V lost 5 bases, J lost 7 bases, and 14 bases lay in between. Germline CDR1 and CDR2: LNHDA and SQIVND (reference sequence). The CDR3 extends over 13 amino acids. The CDR3 DNA reads as TGTGCCAGTAGTTCCTGGGGGGGTGGTGAAGCTTTCTTT. Amino acid sequence: CASSSWGGGEAFF.